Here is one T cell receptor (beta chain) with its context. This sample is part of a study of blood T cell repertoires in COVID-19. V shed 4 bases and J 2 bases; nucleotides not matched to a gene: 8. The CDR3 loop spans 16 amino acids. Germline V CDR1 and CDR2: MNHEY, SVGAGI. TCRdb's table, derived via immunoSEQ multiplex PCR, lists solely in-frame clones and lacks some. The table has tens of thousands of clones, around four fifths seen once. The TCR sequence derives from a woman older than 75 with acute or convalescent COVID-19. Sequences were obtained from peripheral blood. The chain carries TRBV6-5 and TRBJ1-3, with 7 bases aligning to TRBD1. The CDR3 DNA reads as TGTGCCAGCAGTTTCCAGGGGGGAACTCCTGGAAACACCATATATTTT. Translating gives CASSFQGGTPGNTIYF.